A single sample gave rise to the 16 T cell receptor beta chains below, sequenced in a study of glioma-infiltrating T cells after dendritic cell vaccination. Libraries were prepared by immunoSEQ multiplex PCR; TCRdb keeps only in-frame clonotypes and omits some of them. The data show around 73,000 clones, with roughly 82% seen just once and roughly 2.2% held by the top ten. This specimen was blood, taken before dendritic cell vaccination. These receptors came from a human donor with glioblastoma.

The chain is built from TRBV7-2 and TRBJ2-7; TRBD1 aligns across 9 bases. Looked up from germline, CDR1 is SGHTA and CDR2 is FQGNSA. The V segment lost 4 bases and the J segment 3 bases; nucleotides outside the gene matches: 10. The CDR3 has 16 amino acids. The CDR3 spells CASSSQTGTGIYEQYF. The DNA of the CDR3 is TGTGCCAGCAGCTCCCAGACCGGGACAGGGATCTACGAGCAGTACTTC.

The V gene is TRBV7-2, the J gene TRBJ2-5; 9 bases match TRBD1. Losses at the gene ends were 6 bases for V and 4 bases for J; bases not matched to a gene: 9. The CDR3 spans 15 residues. Germline V gene lookup returns CDR1 SGHTA and CDR2 FQGNSA. DNA of the CDR3: TGTGCCAGCAGGCCGCTCGGGGACAGGGTAGAGACCCAGTACTTC. This translates into CASRPLGDRVETQYF. The entire variable domain, with the rest obtained from reference TRBV7-2 and TRBJ2-5, is as follows: GAGVSQSPSNKVTEKGKDVELRCDPISGHTALYWYRQSLGQGLEFLIYFQGNSAPDKSGLPSDRFSAERTGGSVSTLTIQRTQQEDSAVYLCASRPLGDRVETQYFGPGTRLLVL.

In its sample, this clone was seen a few times. J is TRBJ1-1 and V is TRBV19; weak D call: TRBD1 (6 bases). Germline V gene sequence: CDR1 LNHDA, CDR2 SQIVND (reference sequence). Trimming removed 7 bases at V and 4 bases at J, with 13 bases between. The CDR3 has 13 amino acids. This chain's CDR3 is CASKGGYGTEAFF. The CDR3 bases are TGTGCCAGTAAAGGGGGTTACGGCACTGAAGCTTTCTTT.

The chain employs TRBV7-2 and TRBJ1-5; D possibly corresponds to TRBD1 (6 bases). The CDR3 has 16 amino acids. The V gene lost 0 bases and the J gene lost 4 bases, with 13 bases spanning the gap. Germline V lookup: CDR1 SGHTA, CDR2 FQGNSA. CDR3 sequence reads: CASSLAMGAGNQPQHF. CDR3 nucleotide sequence: TGTGCCAGCAGCTTAGCTATGGGGGCAGGGAATCAGCCCCAGCATTTT.

The CDR3 DNA is TGTGCCAGCTGTTTCGGGCTAGCGGGGGCCAATGAGCAGTTCTTC. It is translated as CASCFGLAGANEQFF. This chain connects TRBV6-1 to TRBJ2-1, with 10 nucleotides matching TRBD2. After removal of 8 bases from V and 6 bases from J, the junction contained 10 bases not matched to a gene. Germline V CDR1 and CDR2: MNHNS, SASEGT. CDR3 length: 15 residues.

The rearrangement links TRBV25-1 to TRBJ1-2; 10 bases are a match to TRBD1. V shed 4 bases, J shed 8 bases, and the junction held 10 bases outside the gene matches. CDR1 MGHDK and CDR2 SYGVNS come from the germline V gene. The CDR3 spans 15 residues. The CDR3 here is CASSGDRGQGNGYTF. In nucleotides, the CDR3 is TGTGCCAGCAGTGGGGACAGGGGACAGGGCAACGGCTACACCTTC.

This rearrangement joins TRBV5-4 to TRBJ1-2; possibly TRBD1 for D (5 bases). Trimming cost V 6 bases and J 2 bases, with 17 bases left between them. Germline loops: CDR1 SGHNT, CDR2 YYREEE (reference sequence). The CDR3 spans 15 residues. CDR3 bases: TGTGCCAGCAATACACCCACCGGGGGAAACTATGGCTACACCTTC. As protein: CASNTPTGGNYGYTF. Full variable domain (outside the CDR3, taken from reference TRBV5-4 and TRBJ1-2): ETGVTQSPTHLIKTRGQQVTLRCSSQSGHNTVSWYQQALGQGPQFIFQYYREEENGRGNFPPRFSGLQFPNYSSELNVNALELDDSALYLCASNTPTGGNYGYTFGSGTRLTVV.

This chain joins TRBV2 and TRBJ2-1, with 7 bases fitting TRBD1. The length of the CDR3 is 14 residues. Germline assignment: CDR1 SNHLY and CDR2 FYNNEI. J gave up 6 bases and V 2 bases, and 4 bases lay outside the gene matches. The CDR3 protein is CASSEPWDSNEQFF. The CDR3 DNA is TGTGCCAGCAGTGAACCATGGGACAGCAATGAGCAGTTCTTC.

This chain links TRBV5-1 with TRBJ1-1, with TRBD1 as a possible D gene (5 bases). The CDR3 length is 14 residues. Germline lookup yields CDR1 SGHRS and CDR2 YFSETQ. Trimming removed 2 bases from V and 1 base from J, with 9 bases in between. The CDR3 DNA reads as TGCGCCAGCAGCTTTTTCGGACAGAACACTGAAGCTTTCTTT. Translated: CASSFFGQNTEAFF.

The rearrangement joins TRBV2 to TRBJ2-3; D remains unclear. Trimming removed 8 bases at V and 0 bases at J, with 12 bases between. Germline V gene lookup returns CDR1 SNHLY and CDR2 FYNNEI. This CDR3 is built from 14 residues. CDR3 sequence reads: CASSVETSTDTQYF. In DNA, the CDR3 is TGTGCCAGCTCGGTCGAGACTAGCACAGATACGCAGTATTTT.

In the case of this clone: Within the sample, other DNA sequences also encode this same CDR3. The V gene is TRBV5-1, the J gene TRBJ2-5; 7 bases fit TRBD1. The CDR3 runs to 14 residues. Losses at the gene ends were 0 bases for V and 2 bases for J; bases not matched to a gene: 1. The germline V gene encodes CDR1 SGHRS and CDR2 YFSETQ. The CDR3 DNA follows: TGCGCCAGCAGCTTGGACAGGGGACAAGAGACCCAGTACTTC. Translation gives CASSLDRGQETQYF.

The rearrangement joins TRBV7-6 to TRBJ2-1; D gene ambiguous. Germline V gives CDR1 SGHVS, CDR2 FNYEAQ. V dropped 1 base and J dropped 3 bases, with 10 bases sitting between them. The CDR3 runs to 15 residues. In DNA form, the CDR3 reads TGTGCCAGCAGCTTAGTCGGGTTGGGCTACAATGAGCAGTTCTTC. This gives the protein CASSLVGLGYNEQFF.

The gene calls are TRBV9 and TRBJ2-1; the match to TRBD2 covers 11 bases. Per germline, CDR1 SGDLS and CDR2 YYNGEE. The CDR3 totals 15 residues. V was pared by 0 bases and J by 8 bases, with 4 bases of the junction left unmatched. CDR3 residues: CASSVVLAGADEQFF. The CDR3 DNA follows: TGTGCCAGCAGCGTAGTACTAGCGGGGGCCGATGAGCAGTTCTTC.

The rearrangement joins TRBV5-1 to TRBJ2-6, with a weak D call TRBD2 (6 bases). The CDR3 covers 17 residues. Trimming removed 4 bases from V and 0 bases from J, with 14 bases in between. Looked up from germline, CDR1 is SGHRS and CDR2 is YFSETQ. In DNA form, the CDR3 reads TGCGCCAGCAGCCAGGCTAACGGGGGCTCTGGGGCCAACGTCCTGACTTTC. Translating it yields CASSQANGGSGANVLTF.

This clone was picked up a small number of times. The rearrangement uses TRBV5-4 and TRBJ1-2; D ambiguous. There are 13 residues in the CDR3. The germline gives CDR1 SGHNT, CDR2 YYREEE (reference sequence). V shed 4 bases and J shed 8 bases, with 15 bases lying between them. CDR3 residues: CASSDGGLRGYTF. DNA for the CDR3: TGTGCCAGCAGCGACGGCGGACTGAGAGGCTACACCTTC.

The chain links TRBV5-1 to TRBJ2-1; TRBD2 matches at 10 bases. Germline CDR1 is SGHRS and CDR2 is YFSETQ. The CDR3 has 17 residues. Trimming at V came to 3 bases and at J to 6 bases, leaving 12 bases not matched to a gene. For the CDR3, the DNA is TGCGCCAGCAGCTCGCTAGCGGGAGCAGCAACCCCCAATGAGCAGTTCTTC. Its protein product is CASSSLAGAATPNEQFF. The full variable domain, in which reference TRBV5-1 and TRBJ2-1 provide the parts outside the CDR3, is KAGVTQTPRYLIKTRGQQVTLSCSPISGHRSVSWYQQTPGQGLQFLFEYFSETQRNKGNFPGRFSGRQFSNSRSEMNVSTLELGDSALYLCASSSLAGAATPNEQFFGPGTRLTVL.